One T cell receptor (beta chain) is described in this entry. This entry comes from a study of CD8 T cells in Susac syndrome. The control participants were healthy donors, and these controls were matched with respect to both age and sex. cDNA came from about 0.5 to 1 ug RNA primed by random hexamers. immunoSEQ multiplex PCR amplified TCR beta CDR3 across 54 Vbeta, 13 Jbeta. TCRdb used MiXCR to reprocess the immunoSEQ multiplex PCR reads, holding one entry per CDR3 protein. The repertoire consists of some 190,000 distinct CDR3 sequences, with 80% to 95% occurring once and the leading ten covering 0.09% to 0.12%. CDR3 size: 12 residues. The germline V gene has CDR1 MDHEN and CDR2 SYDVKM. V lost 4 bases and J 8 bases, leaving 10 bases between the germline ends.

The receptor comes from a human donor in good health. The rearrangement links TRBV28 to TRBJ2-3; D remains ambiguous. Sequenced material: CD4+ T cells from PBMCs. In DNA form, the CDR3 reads TGTGCCAGCAGTTGGCCCACGGGTACGCAGTATTTT. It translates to CASSWPTGTQYF.